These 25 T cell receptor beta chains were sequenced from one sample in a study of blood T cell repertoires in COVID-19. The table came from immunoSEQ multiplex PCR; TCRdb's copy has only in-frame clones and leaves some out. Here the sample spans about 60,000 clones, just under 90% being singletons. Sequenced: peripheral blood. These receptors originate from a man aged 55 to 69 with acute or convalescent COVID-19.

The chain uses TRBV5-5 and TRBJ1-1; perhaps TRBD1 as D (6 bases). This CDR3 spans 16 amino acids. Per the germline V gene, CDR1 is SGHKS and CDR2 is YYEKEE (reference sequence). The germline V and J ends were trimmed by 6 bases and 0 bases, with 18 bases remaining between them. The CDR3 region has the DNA TGTGCCAGCAATACTAAGAGAGGGGGGGTGAACACTGAAGCTTTCTTT. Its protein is CASNTKRGGVNTEAFF. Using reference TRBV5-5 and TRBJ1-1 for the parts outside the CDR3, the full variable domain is DAGVTQSPTHLIKTRGQQVTLRCSPISGHKSVSWYQQVLGQGPQFIFQYYEKEERGRGNFPDRFSARQFPNYSSELNVNALLLGDSALYLCASNTKRGGVNTEAFFGQGTRLTVV.

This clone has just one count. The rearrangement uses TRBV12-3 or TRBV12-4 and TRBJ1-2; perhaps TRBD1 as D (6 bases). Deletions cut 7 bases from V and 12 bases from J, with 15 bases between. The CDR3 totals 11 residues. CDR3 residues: CASTSEGGNTF. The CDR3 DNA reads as TGTGCCAGCACTTCCGAAGGGGGAAACACCTTC.

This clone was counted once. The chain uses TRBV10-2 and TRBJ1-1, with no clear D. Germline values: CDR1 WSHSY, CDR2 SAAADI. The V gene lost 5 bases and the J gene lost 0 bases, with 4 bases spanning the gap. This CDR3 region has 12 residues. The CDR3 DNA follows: TGCGCCAGCAGTTACATGAACACTGAAGCTTTCTTT. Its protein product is CASSYMNTEAFF.

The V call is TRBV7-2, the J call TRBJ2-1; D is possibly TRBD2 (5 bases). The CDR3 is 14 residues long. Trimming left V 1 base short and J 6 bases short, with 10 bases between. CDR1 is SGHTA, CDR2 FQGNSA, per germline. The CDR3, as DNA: TGTGCCAGCAGCTTAGACGGCGGGTTCAATGAGCAGTTCTTC. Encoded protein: CASSLDGGFNEQFF.

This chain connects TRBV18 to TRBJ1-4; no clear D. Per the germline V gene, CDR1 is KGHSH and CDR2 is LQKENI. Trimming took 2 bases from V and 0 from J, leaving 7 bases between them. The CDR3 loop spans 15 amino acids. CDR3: CASSPWGATNEKLFF. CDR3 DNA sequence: TGTGCCAGCTCACCATGGGGAGCAACTAATGAAAAACTGTTTTTT.

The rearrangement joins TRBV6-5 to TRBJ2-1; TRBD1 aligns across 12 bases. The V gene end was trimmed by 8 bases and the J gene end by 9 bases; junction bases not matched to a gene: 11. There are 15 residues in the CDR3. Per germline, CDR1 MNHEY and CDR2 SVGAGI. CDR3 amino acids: CASPSTGTGGSEQFF. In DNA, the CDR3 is TGTGCCAGCCCTTCGACCGGGACAGGGGGCAGTGAGCAGTTCTTC.

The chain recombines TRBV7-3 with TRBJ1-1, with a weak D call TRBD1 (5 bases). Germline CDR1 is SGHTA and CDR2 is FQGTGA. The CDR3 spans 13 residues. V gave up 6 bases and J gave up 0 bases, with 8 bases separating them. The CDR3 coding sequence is TGTGCCAGCAGGGCCAGGGTGAACACTGAAGCTTTCTTT. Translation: CASRARVNTEAFF.

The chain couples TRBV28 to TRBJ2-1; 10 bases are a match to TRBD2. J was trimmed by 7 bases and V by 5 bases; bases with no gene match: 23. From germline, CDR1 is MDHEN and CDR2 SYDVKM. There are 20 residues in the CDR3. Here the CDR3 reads CASSPPLGRQAGGPVNEQFF. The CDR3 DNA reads TGTGCCAGCAGTCCCCCCCTGGGACGGCAAGCGGGAGGGCCTGTAAATGAGCAGTTCTTC.

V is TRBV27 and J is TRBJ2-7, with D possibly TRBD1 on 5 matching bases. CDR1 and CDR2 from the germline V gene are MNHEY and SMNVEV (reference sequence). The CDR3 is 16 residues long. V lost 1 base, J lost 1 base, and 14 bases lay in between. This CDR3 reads CASSLYGQGVSYEQYF. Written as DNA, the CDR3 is TGTGCCAGCAGTTTATATGGTCAGGGTGTTTCCTACGAGCAGTACTTC.

In nucleotides, the CDR3 is TGTGCCAGTAGTAGGGGACAGGGTCCTAATAGCAATCAGCCCCAGCATTTT. Its protein product is CASSRGQGPNSNQPQHF. The rearrangement uses TRBV19 and TRBJ1-5, with 9 bases that match TRBD1. The ends lost 4 bases at V and 0 bases at J; junction bases unmatched: 7. Germline V gives CDR1 LNHDA, CDR2 SQIVND (reference sequence). The CDR3 totals 17 residues.

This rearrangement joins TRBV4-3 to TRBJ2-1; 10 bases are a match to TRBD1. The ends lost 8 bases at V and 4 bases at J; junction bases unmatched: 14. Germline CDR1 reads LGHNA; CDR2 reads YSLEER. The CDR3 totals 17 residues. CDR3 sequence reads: CASPRDRDRGVYNEQFF. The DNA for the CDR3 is TGCGCCAGCCCCAGGGACCGGGACAGGGGCGTGTACAATGAGCAGTTCTTC.

DNA of the CDR3: TGTGCCAGCAGCTTGCGGAGCCTCAGCCAGAACGAGCAGTACTTC. Translating gives CASSLRSLSQNEQYF. The chain links TRBV5-4 to TRBJ2-7; unclear D gene. Germline V lookup: CDR1 SGHNT, CDR2 YYREEE (reference sequence). The ends were cut back, 1 base at V and 5 bases at J, with 16 bases in the middle. CDR3 size: 15 residues.

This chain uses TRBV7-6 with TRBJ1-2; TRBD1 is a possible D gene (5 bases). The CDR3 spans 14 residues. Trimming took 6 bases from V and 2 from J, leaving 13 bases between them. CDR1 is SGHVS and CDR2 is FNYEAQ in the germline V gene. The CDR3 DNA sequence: TGTGCCAGCAGTCCAAGACAGTCCAACTATGGCTACACCTTC. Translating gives CASSPRQSNYGYTF. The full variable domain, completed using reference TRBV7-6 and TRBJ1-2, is GAGVSQSPRYKVTKRGQDVALRCDPISGHVSLYWYRQALGQGPEFLTYFNYEAQQDKSGLPNDRFSAERPEGSISTLTIQRTEQRDSAMYRCASSPRQSNYGYTFGSGTRLTVV.

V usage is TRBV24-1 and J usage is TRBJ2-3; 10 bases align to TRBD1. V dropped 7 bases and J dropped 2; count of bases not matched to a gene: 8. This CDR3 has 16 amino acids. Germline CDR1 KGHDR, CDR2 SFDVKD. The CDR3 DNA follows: TGTGCCACCAGCCGGGACAGGGGTCTGGCCACAGATACGCAGTATTTT. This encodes CATSRDRGLATDTQYF.

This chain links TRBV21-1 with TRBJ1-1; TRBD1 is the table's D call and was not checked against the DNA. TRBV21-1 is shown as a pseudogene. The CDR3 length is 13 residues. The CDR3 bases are TGTGCCAGCACCCCCAGGGGGAACACTGAAGCTTTCTTT. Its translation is CASTPRGNTEAFF.

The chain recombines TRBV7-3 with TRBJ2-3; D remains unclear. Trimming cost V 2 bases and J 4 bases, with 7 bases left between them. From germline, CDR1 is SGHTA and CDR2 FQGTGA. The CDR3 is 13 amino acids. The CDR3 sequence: CASSLSLADTQYF. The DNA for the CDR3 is TGTGCCAGCAGCTTATCCCTCGCAGATACGCAGTATTTT. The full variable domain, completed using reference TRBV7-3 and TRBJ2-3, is GAGVSQTPSNKVTEKGKYVELRCDPISGHTALYWYRQSLGQGPEFLIYFQGTGAADDSGLPNDRFFAVRPEGSVSTLKIQRTERGDSAVYLCASSLSLADTQYFGPGTRLTVL.

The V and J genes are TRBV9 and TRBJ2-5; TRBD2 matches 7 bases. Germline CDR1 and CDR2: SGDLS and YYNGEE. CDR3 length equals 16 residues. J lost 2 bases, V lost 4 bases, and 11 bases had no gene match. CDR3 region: CASSPRRVGGQETQYF. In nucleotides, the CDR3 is TGTGCCAGCAGCCCACGCCGGGTCGGGGGGCAAGAGACCCAGTACTTC.

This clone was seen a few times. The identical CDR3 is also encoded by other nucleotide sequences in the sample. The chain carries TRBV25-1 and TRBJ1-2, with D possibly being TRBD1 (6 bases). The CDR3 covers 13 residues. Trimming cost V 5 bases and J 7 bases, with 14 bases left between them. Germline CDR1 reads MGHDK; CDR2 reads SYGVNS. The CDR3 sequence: CASSPRGGSGYTF. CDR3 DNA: TGTGCCAGCAGTCCCCGAGGGGGAAGTGGCTACACCTTC.

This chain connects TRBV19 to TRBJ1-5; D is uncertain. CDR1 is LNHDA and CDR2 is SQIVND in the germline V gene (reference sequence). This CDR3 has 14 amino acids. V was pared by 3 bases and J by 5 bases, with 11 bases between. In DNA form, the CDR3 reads TGTGCCAGTAGTATTTGGGCGGGCGATCAGCCCCAGCATTTT. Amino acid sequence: CASSIWAGDQPQHF.

CDR3 region: CASSFGGYTEAFF. In DNA form, the CDR3 reads TGCGCCAGCAGCTTTGGGGGGTACACTGAAGCTTTCTTT. The chain has TRBV5-1 and TRBJ1-1, with D possibly being TRBD1 (5 bases). Germline CDR1 reads SGHRS; CDR2 reads YFSETQ. V lost 2 bases and J 3 bases, leaving 8 bases between the germline ends. The CDR3 sequence is 13 residues long.

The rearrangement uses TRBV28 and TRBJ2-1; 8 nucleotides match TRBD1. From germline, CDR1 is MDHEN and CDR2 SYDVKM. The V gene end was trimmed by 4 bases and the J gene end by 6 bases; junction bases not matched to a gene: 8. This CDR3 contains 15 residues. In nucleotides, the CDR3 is TGTGCCAGCAGTTCCGGACAGGGACTGGGCAATGAGCAGTTCTTC. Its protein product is CASSSGQGLGNEQFF. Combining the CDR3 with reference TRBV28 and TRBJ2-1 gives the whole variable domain DVKVTQSSRYLVKRTGEKVFLECVQDMDHENMFWYRQDPGLGLRLIYFSYDVKMKEKGDIPEGYSVSREKKERFSLILESASTNQTSMYLCASSSGQGLGNEQFFGPGTRLTVL.

The CDR3 is CASSPATQGTEAFF. The CDR3 nucleotides are TGTGCCAGCTCACCAGCGACCCAGGGGACTGAAGCTTTCTTT. The chain has TRBV18 and TRBJ1-1, with a possible D match to TRBD1 (6 bases). Germline V gene lookup returns CDR1 KGHSH and CDR2 LQKENI. V dropped 2 bases and J dropped 5 bases, with 12 bases sitting between them. The CDR3 runs to 14 residues.

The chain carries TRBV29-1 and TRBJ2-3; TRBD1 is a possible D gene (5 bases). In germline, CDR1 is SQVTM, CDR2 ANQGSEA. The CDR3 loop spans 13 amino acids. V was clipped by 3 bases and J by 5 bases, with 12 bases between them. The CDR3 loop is CSVEIGVGDTQYF. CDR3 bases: TGCAGCGTTGAGATAGGGGTGGGAGATACGCAGTATTTT.

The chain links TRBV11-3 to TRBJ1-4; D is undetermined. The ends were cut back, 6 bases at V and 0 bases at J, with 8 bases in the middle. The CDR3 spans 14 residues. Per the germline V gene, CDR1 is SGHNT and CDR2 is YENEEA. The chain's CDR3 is CASRSHATNEKLFF. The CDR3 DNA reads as TGTGCCAGCAGATCCCATGCAACTAATGAAAAACTGTTTTTT.

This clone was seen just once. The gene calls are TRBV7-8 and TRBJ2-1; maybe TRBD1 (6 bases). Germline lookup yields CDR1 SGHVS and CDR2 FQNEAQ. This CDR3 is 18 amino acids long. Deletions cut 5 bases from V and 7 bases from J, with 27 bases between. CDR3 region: CASSTPTQGSPTLNEQFF. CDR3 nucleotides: TGTGCCAGCAGCACGCCAACTCAGGGGTCCCCCACGCTAAATGAGCAGTTCTTC.